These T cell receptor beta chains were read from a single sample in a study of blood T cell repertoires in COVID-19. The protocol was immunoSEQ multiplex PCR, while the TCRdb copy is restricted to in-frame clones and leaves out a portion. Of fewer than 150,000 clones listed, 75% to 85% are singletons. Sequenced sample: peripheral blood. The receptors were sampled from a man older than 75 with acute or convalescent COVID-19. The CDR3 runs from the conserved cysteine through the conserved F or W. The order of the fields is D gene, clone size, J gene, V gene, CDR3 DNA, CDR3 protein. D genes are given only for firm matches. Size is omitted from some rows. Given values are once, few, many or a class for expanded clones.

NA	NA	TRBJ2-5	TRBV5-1	TGCGCCAGCAGCTTACGGGTCGAGGGCCAGACCCAGTACTTC	CASSLRVEGQTQYF
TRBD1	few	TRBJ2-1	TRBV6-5	TGTGCCAGCAGTCTAGGCGAAGGGGGCTGGAATGAGCAGTTCTTC	CASSLGEGGWNEQFF
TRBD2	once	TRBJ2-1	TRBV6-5	TGTGCCAGCGGGGCAGCGGGGGATAATGAGCAGTTCTTC	CASGAAGDNEQFF
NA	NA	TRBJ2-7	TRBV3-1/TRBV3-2	TGTGCCAGCAGCCAAGATCCTCTATCCTACGAGCAGTACTTC	CASSQDPLSYEQYF
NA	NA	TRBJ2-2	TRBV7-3	TGTGCCAGCAGCCGTACGGGTAACACCGGGGAGCTGTTTTTT	CASSRTGNTGELFF
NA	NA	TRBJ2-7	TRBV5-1	TGCGCCATCCTCTACGAGCAGTACTTC	CAILYEQYF
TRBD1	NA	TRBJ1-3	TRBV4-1	TGCGCCAGCAGCCAAGATCAGGGGGCTATGTTGGGAAACACCATATATTTT	CASSQDQGAMLGNTIYF
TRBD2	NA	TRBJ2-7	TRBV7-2	TGTGCCAGCAGCTCTCTAGCGGGTGGATTGGAGCAGTACTTC	CASSSLAGGLEQYF
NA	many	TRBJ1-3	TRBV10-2	TGCGCCAGCACTCTAAATGGAAACACCATATATTTT	CASTLNGNTIYF